These 20 T cell receptor beta chains share one sample of origin, sequenced in a study of human T cells and chemical hapten exposure. One entry per CDR3 protein, called by TCRdb with MiXCR from the RACE reads. This sample has tens of thousands of distinct CDR3 sequences; roughly 10% occur once, and the top ten carry roughly 7%. Time point defined: patch test 2, 6 weeks after DPC sensitization. Treatment here: therapeutic diphenylcyclopropenone sensitization with weekly scalp DPC. The sample consisted of whole blood, taken in connection with sensitization to the hapten diphenylcyclopropenone (DPC). These receptors all come from a young man with alopecia areata. Some clones in this sample may be carry-over from other donors' samples.

This clonotype was detected many times. This sequence joins TRBV10-3 and TRBJ2-1, with 8 bases matching TRBD2. Germline V lookup: CDR1 ENHRY, CDR2 SYGVKD. This CDR3 contains 18 residues. After removal of 2 bases from V and 9 bases from J, the junction contained 18 bases not matched to a gene. The CDR3 is CAISEPPRPAGEGGEQFF. The CDR3 DNA reads TGTGCCATCAGTGAGCCACCGCGGCCAGCGGGAGAGGGTGGTGAGCAGTTCTTC.

The genes are TRBV3-1 and TRBJ1-1; a possible D gene is TRBD1 (5 bases). Trimming stripped 6 bases from V and 3 bases from J, with 14 bases between. The CDR3 has 14 residues. CDR1 and CDR2 from the germline V gene are LGHDT and YNNKEL (reference sequence). CDR3 bases: TGTGCCAGCAGTCGCACTGGGGGGGACACTGAAGCTTTCTTT. It yields the protein CASSRTGGDTEAFF.

In regard to this clonotype: With a much larger clone just one base away, this may be a read error. The rearrangement uses TRBV27 and TRBJ2-3; the match to TRBD2 covers 11 bases. The CDR3 has 16 amino acids. V lost 4 bases, J lost 5 bases, and 8 bases stayed unmatched. The V gene's germline CDR1 is MNHEY and CDR2 SMNVEV (reference sequence). Written as DNA, the CDR3 is TGTGCCAGCAGTTCGGGGACTAGCGGTTACATAGATACGCAGTATTTT. Translated: CASSSGTSGYIDTQYF.

V gene TRBV20-1 combines with J gene TRBJ2-3, with D uncertain. This CDR3 region has 13 residues. The germline V and J ends were trimmed by 1 base and 7 bases, with 12 bases remaining between them. Germline values: CDR1 DFQATT, CDR2 SNEGSKA (reference sequence). The CDR3 region is CSARGPNLYTQYF. The CDR3 nucleotides are TGCAGTGCTAGAGGACCCAACTTGTATACGCAGTATTTT.

The chain joins TRBV5-1 to TRBJ2-5, with no clear D. This CDR3 is built from 13 residues. Trimming stripped 1 base from V and 2 bases from J, with 6 bases between. Germline CDR1 reads SGHRS; CDR2 reads YFSETQ. The CDR3 DNA follows: TGCGCCAGCAGCTTGTTAGAGCAAGAGACCCAGTACTTC. It yields the protein CASSLLEQETQYF. Full variable domain (missing parts from reference TRBV5-1 and TRBJ2-5): KAGVTQTPRYLIKTRGQQVTLSCSPISGHRSVSWYQQTPGQGLQFLFEYFSETQRNKGNFPGRFSGRQFSNSRSEMNVSTLELGDSALYLCASSLLEQETQYFGPGTRLLVL.

The chain is built from TRBV2 and TRBJ1-1; D unclear. V was clipped by 7 bases and J by 6 bases, with 15 bases between them. CDR1 and CDR2 from the germline V gene are SNHLY and FYNNEI. CDR3 length: 13 amino acids. Here the CDR3 reads CASMAEFGPEAFF. The DNA for the CDR3 is TGTGCCAGCATGGCGGAGTTTGGGCCTGAAGCTTTCTTT.

This clonotype was observed a handful of times. The chain couples TRBV4-2 to TRBJ2-3; TRBD2 aligns across 10 bases. In germline, CDR1 is LGHNA, CDR2 YNFKEQ. The CDR3 has 20 residues. With V trimmed by 1 base and J by 2 bases, 15 bases remained unmatched. The CDR3 spells CASSQGPRASGGPTTDTQYF. In nucleotides, the CDR3 is TGTGCCAGCAGCCAAGGACCCCGGGCTAGCGGGGGCCCTACCACAGATACGCAGTATTTT.

This chain links TRBV18 with TRBJ1-1; no definite D call. The CDR3 consists of 15 residues. Germline CDR1 KGHSH, CDR2 LQKENI. V gave up 0 bases and J gave up 1 base, with 9 bases separating them. Here the CDR3 DNA reads TGTGCCAGCTCACCACCGTCTTTAAAGAACACTGAAGCTTTCTTT. Translating it yields CASSPPSLKNTEAFF.

The chain uses TRBV9 and TRBJ2-3; D is uncertain. The CDR3 loop spans 16 amino acids. The germline V and J ends were trimmed by 0 bases and 2 bases, with 13 bases remaining between them. The germline CDR1 and CDR2 sequences are SGDLS and YYNGEE. This chain's CDR3 is CASSVGIDFLTDTQYF. The CDR3 coding sequence is TGTGCCAGCAGCGTAGGTATCGACTTTCTCACAGATACGCAGTATTTT.

The chain is built from TRBV19 and TRBJ2-6; 7 bases align to TRBD1. The germline V gene encodes CDR1 LNHDA and CDR2 SQIVND (reference sequence). Trimming took 6 bases from V and 0 from J; bases not matched to a gene: 5. The CDR3 loop spans 16 amino acids. The DNA of the CDR3 is TGTGCCAGTAGCCGGGACAGTTCCTCTGGGGCCAACGTCCTGACTTTC. Its translation: CASSRDSSSGANVLTF. The full variable domain, rest sourced from reference TRBV19 and TRBJ2-6, is DGGITQSPKYLFRKEGQNVTLSCEQNLNHDAMYWYRQDPGQGLRLIYYSQIVNDFQKGDIAEGYSVSREKKESFPLTVTSAQKNPTAFYLCASSRDSSSGANVLTFGAGSRLTVL.

Of note for this clonotype: One base away lies a much larger clone, so this may be a sequencing read error. The V and J genes are TRBV29-1 and TRBJ2-3; the D gene is possibly TRBD2 (5 bases). Germline CDR1 reads SQVTM; CDR2 reads ANQGSEA. This CDR3 is built from 12 residues. V was clipped by 7 bases and J by 1 base, with 9 bases between them. The CDR3 bases are TGCAGCGGAGGAGGAGGCACAGATACGCAGTATTTT. It translates to CSGGGGTDTQYF.

In its sample, this clonotype was seen many times. The chain couples TRBV29-1 to TRBJ2-6, with 12 bases that match TRBD1. Per germline, CDR1 SQVTM and CDR2 ANQGSEA. The CDR3 length is 15 residues. The ends lost 7 bases at V and 0 bases at J; junction bases unmatched: 1. CDR3 residues: CSAGQGASGANVLTF. CDR3 bases: TGCAGCGCGGGACAGGGGGCCTCTGGGGCCAACGTCCTGACTTTC. The complete variable domain, with remaining parts taken from reference TRBV29-1 and TRBJ2-6, reads SAVISQKPSRDICQRGTSLTIQCQVDSQVTMMFWYRQQPGQSLTLIATANQGSEATYESGFVIDKFPISRPNLTFSTLTVSNMSPEDSSIYLCSAGQGASGANVLTFGAGSRLTVL.

The chain links TRBV6-6 to TRBJ1-5; 9 bases fit TRBD1. The CDR3 has 20 residues. V lost 7 bases and J lost 1; bases outside the gene matches: 20. CDR1 is MNHNY, CDR2 SVGAGI, per germline (reference sequence). The CDR3 loop is CASTHGVSGTGRWSNQPQHF. In DNA form, the CDR3 reads TGTGCCAGCACCCACGGGGTTTCCGGGACAGGGAGGTGGAGCAATCAGCCCCAGCATTTT.

This clonotype was counted at least ten times. This chain joins TRBV29-1 and TRBJ1-1; D may be TRBD1 (6 bases). The CDR3 has 13 residues. Trimming stripped 2 bases from V and 2 bases from J, with 9 bases between. The germline CDR1 and CDR2 sequences are SQVTM and ANQGSEA. The CDR3 is CSVEKGVNTEAFF. Here the CDR3 DNA reads TGCAGCGTTGAAAAGGGGGTTAACACTGAAGCTTTCTTT.

The chain recombines TRBV12-3 or TRBV12-4 with TRBJ1-2; D gene unclear. This CDR3 comprises 13 residues. Trimming removed 5 bases at V and 5 bases at J, with 12 bases between. The CDR3 sequence is CASSNIRTYGYTF. Here the CDR3 DNA reads TGTGCCAGCAGTAATATACGGACTTATGGCTACACCTTC.

The chain is built from TRBV7-3 and TRBJ2-3; no firm D call. V was clipped by 5 bases and J by 2 bases, with 8 bases between them. Germline assignment: CDR1 SGHTA and CDR2 FQGTGA. CDR3 size: 13 residues. CDR3: CASSLSLTDTQYF. CDR3 nucleotides: TGTGCCAGCAGCCTCTCCCTCACAGATACGCAGTATTTT. Together with reference TRBV7-3 and TRBJ2-3, the CDR3 gives the full variable domain: GAGVSQTPSNKVTEKGKYVELRCDPISGHTALYWYRQSLGQGPEFLIYFQGTGAADDSGLPNDRFFAVRPEGSVSTLKIQRTERGDSAVYLCASSLSLTDTQYFGPGTRLTVL.

This clonotype was observed at least ten times. The chain combines TRBV6-5 with TRBJ2-5; no clear D gene. There are 13 residues in the CDR3. Trimming took 8 bases from V and 1 from J, leaving 11 bases between them. Germline V lookup: CDR1 MNHEY, CDR2 SVGAGI. CDR3 residues: CASGLRAQETQYF. CDR3 nucleotides: TGTGCCAGCGGTCTCCGGGCCCAAGAGACCCAGTACTTC.

This clonotype was seen many times. The rearrangement joins TRBV6-6 to TRBJ1-6; D may be TRBD1 (5 bases). In germline, CDR1 is MNHNY, CDR2 SVGAGI (reference sequence). The CDR3 spans 14 residues. The germline V and J ends were trimmed by 2 bases and 4 bases, with 6 bases remaining between them. CDR3: CASSYEGYNSPLHF. The DNA of the CDR3 is TGTGCCAGCAGTTACGAGGGGTATAATTCACCCCTCCACTTT.

This clonotype was counted many times. The V gene is TRBV3-1, the J gene TRBJ2-3; D unclear. This CDR3 spans 13 amino acids. V gave up 0 bases and J gave up 6 bases, with 7 bases separating them. Germline V lookup: CDR1 LGHDT, CDR2 YNNKEL (reference sequence). For the CDR3, the DNA is TGTGCCAGCAGCCAAGAAGGAGCGGATACGCAGTATTTT. It specifies CASSQEGADTQYF.

The rearrangement joins TRBV12-3 or TRBV12-4 to TRBJ2-1, with TRBD2 matching over 11 bases. The CDR3 length is 18 residues. The J segment lost 0 bases and the V segment lost 4 bases, leaving 8 bases of the junction unmatched. The CDR3 DNA reads TGTGCCAGCAGTTCCGGGACTAGCGGATGGAACTCCTACAATGAGCAGTTCTTC. Translated, it gives CASSSGTSGWNSYNEQFF.